This entry is about one T cell receptor beta chain. Its specificity is not known. This record belongs to a study of graft-versus-host responses after intestinal transplantation. Whole-study context: Multivisceral, liver-intestinal, or isolated intestinal transplants were performed in recipients. Study results and limitations: Clonal ratios of graft-versus-host to host-versus-graft in allografts were high for patients exhibiting graft-donor T cell macrochimerism.

This CDR3 comprises 16 residues. V lost 0 bases, J lost 6 bases, and 10 bases stayed unmatched. In germline, CDR1 is SQVTM, CDR2 ANQGSEA. Profiled with immunoSEQ multiplex PCR; TCRdb holds only in-frame clones, not every one. Among 40,000 or so clones listed, around 96% were seen once. V gene TRBV29-1 combines with J gene TRBJ1-1, with TRBD1 matching 10 bases. The clonotype was recovered from a human donor who was the organ donor for an intestinal transplant. This material consisted of unstimulated CD8+ T cells sorted from spleen or lymph node cells, taken before transplant. The CDR3 sequence is CSVEDLGDRGPAEAFF. For the CDR3, the DNA is TGCAGCGTTGAAGATCTAGGGGACAGGGGCCCCGCTGAAGCTTTCTTT.